A single sample gave rise to the 9 T cell receptor beta chains below, sequenced in a study of persistence of HIV-infected CD4 T cells. These receptors have no identified antigens. The stimulus was an HIV-1 Gag 15-mer peptide pool, 1 ug/peptide/mL. Sorted nonresponding memory CD4+ T cells were CD40L-negative, CD69-negative, CD45RO-high. The libraries were made with immunoSEQ version 4 in survey mode. Generated by immunoSEQ multiplex PCR, the TCRdb table keeps only in-frame clones and is missing some. The profile covers around 60,000 clones, with just under 75% appearing a single time and more than 1.5% taken by the ten largest. The specimen comprised CD4+ T cells sorted from PBMCs after approximately 20-hour stimulation, sampled from a patient who received antiretroviral therapy. The receptors derive from an adult man with HIV who was CMV-seropositive.

The J gene is TRBJ2-1, the V gene TRBV7-3; 8 bases line up with TRBD2. The V gene's germline CDR1 is SGHTA and CDR2 FQGTGA. The CDR3 consists of 16 residues. J gave up 4 bases and V 2 bases, and 7 bases lay outside the gene matches. Written as DNA, the CDR3 is TGTGCCAGCAGCTTAGCAGCGGGGGCGGGTTACAATGAGCAGTTCTTC. It specifies CASSLAAGAGYNEQFF.

The rearrangement joins TRBV6-4 to TRBJ1-1; D is perhaps TRBD1 (6 bases). CDR3 length: 13 amino acids. Germline V gene data show CDR1 as MRHNA and CDR2 as SNTAGT. The V end lost 6 bases, the J end lost 1 base, and 9 bases lay between the germline ends. The CDR3 region has the DNA TGTGCCAGCAGCGCGGGACAGAACACTGAAGCTTTCTTT. Residues: CASSAGQNTEAFF.

The chain joins TRBV7-8 to TRBJ1-2, with D hard to call. The CDR3 is 13 amino acids. Trimming cost V 3 bases and J 8 bases, with 13 bases left between them. Per the germline V gene, CDR1 is SGHVS and CDR2 is FQNEAQ. CDR3 amino acids: CASSLTVAGGYTF. CDR3 nucleotides: TGTGCCAGCAGCTTGACCGTCGCCGGAGGCTACACCTTC.

In its sample, this clone was seen once. The chain carries TRBV6-2 or TRBV6-3 and TRBJ1-4, with D possibly TRBD1 on 6 matching bases. This CDR3 contains 16 residues. V dropped 6 bases and J dropped 0 bases, with 14 bases sitting between them. Germline V CDR1 and CDR2: MNHEY, SVGEGT. The CDR3 coding sequence is TGTGCCAGCAGCTTTACAGGGTTTGCAACTAATGAAAAACTGTTTTTT. Translated, it gives CASSFTGFATNEKLFF.

This chain uses TRBV3-1 (or the pseudogene TRBV3-2) with TRBJ2-3; weak D call: TRBD1 (6 bases). This CDR3 comprises 16 residues. Germline lookup yields CDR1 LGHDT and CDR2 YNNKEL (reference sequence). Between the trimmed V and J ends, which lost 5 bases and 2 bases, there was a span of 17 bases. CDR3 in amino acids: CASSGMGAGITDTQYF. In DNA, the CDR3 is TGTGCCAGCAGCGGAATGGGGGCAGGGATCACAGATACGCAGTATTTT.

This clone was counted between two and nine times. This chain uses TRBV7-9 with TRBJ2-1; 10 nucleotides line up with TRBD1. V lost 8 bases and J lost 6; bases outside the gene matches: 10. The CDR3 contains 15 residues. The germline CDR1 and CDR2 sequences are SEHNR and FQNEAQ (reference sequence). In DNA form, the CDR3 reads TGTGCCAGCCGCCCCGGGACAGGGGTTTCCAATGAGCAGTTCTTC. The encoded protein is CASRPGTGVSNEQFF. The full variable domain, completed using reference TRBV7-9 and TRBJ2-1, is DTGVSQNPRHKITKRGQNVTFRCDPISEHNRLYWYRQTLGQGPEFLTYFQNEAQLEKSRLLSDRFSAERPKGSFSTLEIQRTEQGDSAMYLCASRPGTGVSNEQFFGPGTRLTVL.

Only one count was recorded for this clone. This chain connects TRBV27 to TRBJ1-4; D is possibly TRBD1 (6 bases). Germline values: CDR1 MNHEY, CDR2 SMNVEV (reference sequence). CDR3 length equals 17 residues. V was shortened by 2 bases and J by 2 bases, with 15 bases between the two germline ends. CDR3 sequence: CASSLRDTRGTNEKLFF. In DNA, the CDR3 is TGTGCCAGCAGTTTACGGGACACCCGAGGGACTAATGAAAAACTGTTTTTT.

The chain uses TRBV2 and TRBJ1-4; D is ambiguous. Germline V gives CDR1 SNHLY, CDR2 FYNNEI. There are 15 residues in the CDR3. V shed 6 bases and J shed 0 bases, with 11 bases lying between them. Here the CDR3 reads CASRAQATTNEKLFF. Here the CDR3 DNA reads TGTGCCAGCAGAGCGCAGGCCACAACTAATGAAAAACTGTTTTTT.

The CDR3 sequence: CASTHGGTGSNEQFF. In nucleotides, the CDR3 is TGTGCCAGCACCCATGGAGGGACAGGGAGCAATGAGCAGTTCTTC. This chain links TRBV6-5 with TRBJ2-1; 9 positions agree with TRBD1. This CDR3 comprises 15 residues. After removal of 7 bases from V and 6 bases from J, the junction contained 10 bases not matched to a gene. CDR1 MNHEY and CDR2 SVGAGI come from the germline V gene.